Listed below are T cell receptor beta chains from one sample, sequenced in a study of cytomegalovirus exposure and HLA in healthy donors. The assay was immunoSEQ multiplex PCR, and TCRdb's table has in-frame clones only and misses some. The data contain hundreds of thousands of clones, around 86% of them singletons. The sample was PBMCs. The receptor set was obtained from a woman aged 18-29 years in good health and CMV-seropositive. The CDR3 runs from the conserved cysteine through the conserved F or W. Fields, in order: clone size, V gene, D gene, J gene, CDR3 DNA, CDR3 protein. A D gene is named only where the DNA matches it firmly. Rows give clone size only sometimes, using once, few, many, or a class for an expanded clone.

>NA|TRBV28|NA|TRBJ1-5
TGTGCCAGCAGACCGGGGTCCGTCGGCAATCAGCCCCAGCATTTT
CASRPGSVGNQPQHF
>NA|TRBV6-5|NA|TRBJ1-3
TGTGCCAGCAGTTACCAGGGGAGCTCTGGAAACACCATATATTTT
CASSYQGSSGNTIYF
>NA|TRBV7-8|NA|TRBJ1-2
TGTGCCAGCAGCTCGGACAGCTACGAAGGCTACACCTTC
CASSSDSYEGYTF
>NA|TRBV7-7|TRBD2|TRBJ2-5
TGTGCTAGCAGCCCGGGACTAGCGGGGATGGGAGGGACCCAGTACTTC
CASSPGLAGMGGTQYF
>NA|TRBV29-1|TRBD1|TRBJ2-2
TGCAGCTCCTTATTACCGGGACAGGAGAACACCGGGGAGCTGTTTTTT
CSSLLPGQENTGELFF
>NA|TRBV27|TRBD1|TRBJ1-2
TGTGCCAGCAGTTTAACAGGGGGCGTCGTTGGCTACACCTTC
CASSLTGGVVGYTF
>NA|TRBV4-2|NA|TRBJ2-5
TGTGCCAGCAGCCAAGTCGGTCAGGGGCCCGCCCGGGACCAAGAGACCCAGTACTTC
CASSQVGQGPARDQETQYF
>NA|TRBV15|TRBD1|TRBJ2-7
TGTGCCACCAGCAGAGATAGGACAGGGAGTCGCGAGCAGTACTTC
CATSRDRTGSREQYF
>NA|TRBV6-6|TRBD1|TRBJ2-5
TGTGCCAGCAGTTACTCGGCAGGGGGTAGGACCCAGTACTTC
CASSYSAGGRTQYF
>NA|TRBV7-8|NA|TRBJ2-5
TGTGCCAGCAGCTTAGAGGCTAGCGTTGAGACCCAGTACTTC
CASSLEASVETQYF
>NA|TRBV7-9|NA|TRBJ1-1
TGTGCCAGCAGCGCAGGGTTTGTCACTGAAGCTTTCTTT
CASSAGFVTEAFF
>NA|TRBV4-1|NA|TRBJ2-7
TGCGCCAGCAGCCACGAGAGGACCTACGAGCAGTACTTC
CASSHERTYEQYF
>NA|TRBV6-4|TRBD1|TRBJ1-2
TGTGCCAGCAGGTTCCCAGGGGGAGGCTACACCTTC
CASRFPGGGYTF
>once|TRBV28|NA|TRBJ2-7
TGTGCCAGCAGCCTTTCTCCCCCGAGGAACGAGCAGTACTTC
CASSLSPPRNEQYF
>NA|TRBV18|TRBD1|TRBJ1-2
TGTGCCAGCTCACCCCTGGGGACAGGGGATGGAGCTAACTATGGCTACACCTTC
CASSPLGTGDGANYGYTF
>NA|TRBV5-1|TRBD1|TRBJ2-3
TGCGCCAGCAGCTTGGAACAGGGGGCCCCAGATACGCAGTATTTT
CASSLEQGAPDTQYF
>NA|TRBV27|NA|TRBJ2-1
TGTGCCAGCAGTTTTCGCTCCTACAATGAGCAGTTCTTC
CASSFRSYNEQFF
>once|TRBV4-1|TRBD1|TRBJ1-1
TGCGCCAGCAGCCACAAGTCCCGGGACAGGAACACTGAAGCTTTCTTT
CASSHKSRDRNTEAFF
>NA|TRBV5-1|TRBD1|TRBJ2-2
TGCGCCAGCAGCTTGGCACAGGGGGCGCTTACCGGGGAGCTGTTTTTT
CASSLAQGALTGELFF
>NA|TRBV9|NA|TRBJ2-1
TGTGCCAGCAGCCCCGGAGGGGCGGTCTCCTACAATGAGCAGTTCTTC
CASSPGGAVSYNEQFF
>NA|TRBV30|NA|TRBJ1-2
TGTGCCTGGAGTACCCGGTTGGGTAGCCGAGCTAACTATGGCTACACCTTC
CAWSTRLGSRANYGYTF
>NA|TRBV28|TRBD1|TRBJ1-2
TGTGCCAGCAGTATCCCCCCGGGACAGGGATCTGGCTACACCTTC
CASSIPPGQGSGYTF
>NA|TRBV30|TRBD2|TRBJ2-1
TGTGCCTGGAGTCTCCGAGCGGGAGACCCGTTCTTC
CAWSLRAGDPFF
>NA|TRBV4-1|TRBD1|TRBJ2-7
TGCGCCAGCAGCCAAGATGGGGGGACAGGGGGCCTGTACGAGCAGTACTTC
CASSQDGGTGGLYEQYF
>NA|TRBV27|NA|TRBJ2-1
TGTGCCAGCAGTATCACAGGGTACAATGAGCAGTTCTTC
CASSITGYNEQFF
>NA|TRBV28|TRBD1|TRBJ1-1
TGTGCCAGCAGTTTGGGGACAGGGCTTATCATGAACACTGAAGCTTTCTTT
CASSLGTGLIMNTEAFF
>NA|TRBV7-6|TRBD1|TRBJ1-1
TGTGCCAGCAGCTTAGGCGGGGCCACAGGGGACGCTTTCTTT
CASSLGGATGDAFF
>NA|TRBV28|NA|TRBJ1-1
TGTGCCAGTGGACCCCGCAGGGGAGCTTTCTTT
CASGPRRGAFF
>NA|TRBV28|TRBD1|TRBJ1-5
TGTGCCAGCAGAACGGGACAGCGCAATCAGCCCCAGCATTTT
CASRTGQRNQPQHF
>NA|TRBV2|TRBD2|TRBJ2-1
TGTGCCAGTGAGCGGGAGTGGGGGAATGAGCAGTTCTTC
CASEREWGNEQFF
>NA|TRBV20-1|NA|TRBJ2-7
TGCAGTACAGTGGGGAGATACGAGCAGTACTTC
CSTVGRYEQYF
>NA|TRBV5-5|NA|TRBJ1-2
TGTGCCAGCCAAAGGGGATCTAACTATGGCTACACCTTC
CASQRGSNYGYTF
>NA|TRBV6-5|TRBD1|TRBJ1-5
TGTGCCAGCAGTTCCACGACAGGGTTTAGCAATCAGCCCCAGCATTTT
CASSSTTGFSNQPQHF
>NA|TRBV18|TRBD2|TRBJ2-1
TGTGCCAGCTCACCTACTAGCGACCGGCGGAATGAGCAGTTCTTC
CASSPTSDRRNEQFF
>NA|TRBV9|TRBD2|TRBJ2-1
TGTGCCAGCAGCGTAGGGACTAGCGACAATGAGCAGTTCTTC
CASSVGTSDNEQFF
>once|TRBV29-1|NA|TRBJ2-3
TGCAGCGTCCCCTATCTAGATACGCAGTATTTT
CSVPYLDTQYF
>few|TRBV7-9|NA|TRBJ1-1
TGTGCCAGCAGCCAGTCAGGGAACACTGAAGCTTTCTTT
CASSQSGNTEAFF
>NA|TRBV28|NA|TRBJ1-2
TGTGCCAGCAGTTTCCCGGGTCCGGTGACTGTTGGCTACACCTTC
CASSFPGPVTVGYTF
>NA|TRBV5-1|NA|TRBJ2-7
TGCGCCAGCAGCTTACTTACCGATTATGGAGGATACGAGCAGTACTTC
CASSLLTDYGGYEQYF
>NA|TRBV6-1|NA|TRBJ1-2
TGTGCCAGCATTAGAGCAAGCCTTAACTATGGCTACACCTTC
CASIRASLNYGYTF
>NA|TRBV7-9|TRBD1|TRBJ1-2
TGTGCCAGCAGCGGCCAGGGGGCTTACTATGGCTACACCTTC
CASSGQGAYYGYTF
>NA|TRBV20-1|NA|TRBJ2-3
TGCAGTGCCGAGGGGGAAGATACGCAGTATTTT
CSAEGEDTQYF
>NA|TRBV4-1|TRBD2|TRBJ2-2
TGCGCCAGCTCCACGGGGGAAGGCGGGACTAACGCCGGGGAGCTGTTTTTT
CASSTGEGGTNAGELFF
>NA|TRBV19|NA|TRBJ2-7
TGTGCCAGCAGTATAGGGGGGGGGCCCTACGAGCAGTACTTC
CASSIGGGPYEQYF
>NA|TRBV18|TRBD1|TRBJ1-5
TGTGCCAGCTCACCGCGACAGGGGGCCTATAGCAATCAGCCCCAGCATTTT
CASSPRQGAYSNQPQHF
>NA|TRBV6-1|NA|TRBJ2-2
TGTGCCAGCAGTGAAAAAGCCGGCCTCCACTACGGGGAGCTGTTTTTT
CASSEKAGLHYGELFF
>NA|TRBV27|TRBD1|TRBJ2-7
TGTGCCAGCAGTGCCAGGGGGAGTCGATACGAGCAGTACTTC
CASSARGSRYEQYF
>NA|TRBV2|NA|TRBJ2-7
TGTGCCAGAAATCATTACAGAGCCTACGAGCAGTACTTC
CARNHYRAYEQYF
>NA|TRBV30|TRBD2|TRBJ2-7
TGTGCCTGGGATAGCGGGAGGGCCGGAGGACACGAGCAGTACTTC
CAWDSGRAGGHEQYF
>few|TRBV19|NA|TRBJ1-2
TGTGCCAGTAGTATGGTCAGGGACTATGGCTACACCTTC
CASSMVRDYGYTF
>NA|TRBV6-1|NA|TRBJ1-2
TGTGCCAGCGCACAGGGTCGACTTAATGGCTACACCTTC
CASAQGRLNGYTF
>NA|TRBV30|NA|TRBJ2-7
TGTGCCTGGACCCCCGGAGCGGTGCTCTACGAGCAGTACTTC
CAWTPGAVLYEQYF
>NA|TRBV28|TRBD2|TRBJ2-7
TGTGCCAGCAGTTCAGCGGGAGTCTACGAGCAGTACTTC
CASSSAGVYEQYF
>NA|TRBV5-1|TRBD1|TRBJ1-2
TGCGCCAGCAGCCTGGGACAGGGGGCTGGCTACACCTTC
CASSLGQGAGYTF
>NA|TRBV12-5|TRBD2|TRBJ2-1
TGTGCTAGTGGTTGGGGGACTAGCGGGGCCAACAATGAGCAGTTCTTC
CASGWGTSGANNEQFF